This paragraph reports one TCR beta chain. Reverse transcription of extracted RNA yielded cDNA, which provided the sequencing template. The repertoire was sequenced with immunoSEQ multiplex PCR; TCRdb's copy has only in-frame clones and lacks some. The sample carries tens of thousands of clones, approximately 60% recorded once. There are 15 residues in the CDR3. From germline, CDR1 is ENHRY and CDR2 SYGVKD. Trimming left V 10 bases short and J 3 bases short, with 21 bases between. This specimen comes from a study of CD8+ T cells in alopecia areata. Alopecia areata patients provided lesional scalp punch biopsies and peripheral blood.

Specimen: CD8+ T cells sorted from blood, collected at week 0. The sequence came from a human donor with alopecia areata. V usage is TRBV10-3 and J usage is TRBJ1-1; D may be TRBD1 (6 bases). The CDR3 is CATADGAPGDTEAFF. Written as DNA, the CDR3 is TGTGCCACGGCTGACGGTGCGCCAGGGGACACTGAAGCTTTCTTT.